These T cell receptor beta chains were read from a single sample in a study of vaccination effects on CD4 cells after COVID-19. Some clones are missing from TCRdb's copy, which holds only in-frame ones; the method was immunoSEQ multiplex PCR. This table has about 80,000 clones, under 85% appearing once. Their recognized antigens are unknown. The sequenced sample was CD4+ T cells from PBMCs cultured with HCoV-OC43 spike peptides, obtained after COVID-19 vaccination. The origin of the receptors is a human donor who received a COVID-19 vaccine. Both conserved end residues are trimmed from each CDR3. Clone size appears in some rows only: once, few, many, or a class for an expanded clone.

J: TRBJ1-5
V: TRBV6-5
size: once
CDR3: ASRLGHSPQH

J: TRBJ1-1
V: TRBV7-2
size: NA
CDR3: ASSLTGPTEAF

J: TRBJ1-2
V: TRBV7-8
size: once
CDR3: ASSLTGPVNYGYT

J: TRBJ2-1
V: TRBV28
size: NA
CDR3: ASGGNYNEQF

J: TRBJ2-4
V: TRBV2
size: few
CDR3: ASSEDGGTKNIQY

J: TRBJ1-6
V: TRBV5-1
size: NA
CDR3: ASSLQGSGGDGSPLH

J: TRBJ2-2
V: TRBV7-3
size: NA
CDR3: ASSVSAGAATGELF

J: TRBJ2-5
V: TRBV2
size: few
CDR3: ASSVLRIQETQY

J: TRBJ1-2
V: TRBV27
size: NA
CDR3: ASRPPTGGIPYT

J: TRBJ1-3
V: TRBV4-1
size: few
CDR3: ASSTTGGPSGNTIY

J: TRBJ2-1
V: TRBV28
size: NA
CDR3: ASWREGEQF

J: TRBJ2-3
V: TRBV5-1
size: NA
CDR3: ASSFLGGRGTDTQY

J: TRBJ2-2
V: TRBV3-1/TRBV3-2
size: NA
CDR3: ASSNIAGELF

J: TRBJ2-1
V: TRBV20-1
size: NA
CDR3: SAPDGDEQF

J: TRBJ1-5
V: TRBV29-1
size: few
CDR3: SVRDNNQPQH

J: TRBJ2-3
V: TRBV11-2
size: NA
CDR3: ASSLQHPTQY

J: TRBJ2-3
V: TRBV4-1
size: NA
CDR3: ASSQDQGTGGTDTQY

J: TRBJ1-2
V: TRBV7-3
size: NA
CDR3: ASSSGPMPNYGYT

J: TRBJ1-4
V: TRBV19
size: NA
CDR3: ASSRGQGWEKLF

J: TRBJ2-3
V: TRBV21-1
size: NA
CDR3: ASSKGPDTQY

J: TRBJ1-1
V: TRBV19
size: NA
CDR3: ASSMGPPSGMNTEAF

J: TRBJ2-3
V: TRBV19
size: few
CDR3: ASRLASTDTQY

J: TRBJ1-6
V: TRBV6-5
size: few
CDR3: ASGTTYNSPLH

J: TRBJ1-2
V: TRBV24-1
size: few
CDR3: ATSDETDPYGYT

J: TRBJ1-5
V: TRBV28
size: NA
CDR3: ASSLGGHGNQPQH

J: TRBJ2-1
V: TRBV19
size: NA
CDR3: ASSTGTSGGYAVFNEQF

J: TRBJ1-2
V: TRBV4-3
size: NA
CDR3: ASSQDSGSPRYGYT

J: TRBJ2-1
V: TRBV7-3
size: few
CDR3: ASSPQGGQGNEQF

J: TRBJ2-5
V: TRBV30
size: NA
CDR3: AWSAARGTRETQY

J: TRBJ1-1
V: TRBV7-3
size: once
CDR3: ASSLYNTEAF

J: TRBJ2-3
V: TRBV29-1
size: few
CDR3: SVDTGYGTDTQY

J: TRBJ2-5
V: TRBV2
size: once
CDR3: ASRGRTAQETQY

J: TRBJ2-3
V: TRBV5-1
size: few
CDR3: ASSLGSDTQY

J: TRBJ2-3
V: TRBV7-3
size: once
CDR3: ASSSSGGGPSTDTQY

J: TRBJ2-2
V: TRBV12-5
size: once
CDR3: ASGSGAQNTGELF

J: TRBJ1-2
V: TRBV12-5
size: NA
CDR3: ASARSVYGYT

J: TRBJ2-1
V: TRBV5-8
size: NA
CDR3: ASSFRAGTGGINEQF

J: TRBJ2-2
V: TRBV10-1
size: NA
CDR3: ASSADRGFTGELF

J: TRBJ2-1
V: TRBV7-3
size: few
CDR3: ASSLGTSGGSEQF

J: TRBJ1-4
V: TRBV6-2/TRBV6-3
size: NA
CDR3: ASSYATGGSRKLF

J: TRBJ2-1
V: TRBV6-2/TRBV6-3
size: NA
CDR3: ASSMTGGNEQF

J: TRBJ2-3
V: TRBV19
size: NA
CDR3: ATTDRATDTQY

J: TRBJ2-3
V: TRBV27
size: NA
CDR3: ASSYRWGFDTQY

J: TRBJ2-5
V: TRBV20-1
size: NA
CDR3: SASSGHSIEETQY

J: TRBJ1-5
V: TRBV5-6
size: NA
CDR3: ASTLPRDVSNQPQH

J: TRBJ1-4
V: TRBV6-1
size: NA
CDR3: ASSEAGRKINEKLF

J: TRBJ2-5
V: TRBV19
size: NA
CDR3: ASSIVGGQETQY

J: TRBJ2-5
V: TRBV9
size: once
CDR3: ASSVGNGGETQY

J: TRBJ2-5
V: TRBV5-1
size: NA
CDR3: ASYSGRGGEWTQY

J: TRBJ2-3
V: TRBV5-1
size: NA
CDR3: ASSLSGGADTQY

J: TRBJ1-3
V: TRBV19
size: few
CDR3: ASKSPGTGGRNTIY

J: TRBJ1-5
V: TRBV2
size: NA
CDR3: ASIRDSNQPQH

J: TRBJ2-2
V: TRBV24-1
size: NA
CDR3: ATRPNGGSGELF

J: TRBJ1-2
V: TRBV7-2
size: few
CDR3: ASRRTGPAGYT

J: TRBJ1-4
V: TRBV3-1/TRBV3-2
size: NA
CDR3: ASSQGGGDEKLF

J: TRBJ1-1
V: TRBV11-3
size: NA
CDR3: ASSPGQGPEAF

J: TRBJ1-6
V: TRBV18
size: once
CDR3: ASSPQEANSPLH

J: TRBJ2-1
V: TRBV5-1
size: NA
CDR3: ASSQPSDNLSYNEQF

J: TRBJ2-3
V: TRBV29-1
size: NA
CDR3: SATGNPSTDTQY